The clone carrying this T cell receptor (beta chain) was recorded once. The antigen is not known. Described time point: week 3, after first cycle of checkpoint inhibitor. The V and J ends lost 3 bases and 6 bases, in that order; junction bases with no gene match: 7. There are 13 residues in the CDR3. Germline V CDR1 and CDR2: SQVTM, ANQGSEA. Each bulk PBMC sample had 300 to 350 ng DNA loaded. Profiled with immunoSEQ multiplex PCR; TCRdb holds only in-frame clones, not every one. Of thousands of clones listed, more than 70% are singletons. The data stem from a study of blood T cell dynamics during melanoma immunotherapy. In the study overall: Patients with metastatic melanoma got pembrolizumab or nivolumab-ipilimumab as first-line care. Findings and limits, study-wide: Whether repertoire-driving clones were melanoma-specific could not be determined. PBMC repertoires of eventual disease-control patients split at W3 into clonality or diversity gains.

The origin of this receptor is a human donor with melanoma. Sequencing used blood, obtained from a patient treated with checkpoint blockade. V usage is TRBV29-1 and J usage is TRBJ2-7, with 8 positions matching TRBD1. The CDR3 spells CSVDIGTGGEQYF. In nucleotides, the CDR3 is TGCAGCGTTGATATCGGGACAGGAGGCGAGCAGTACTTC.